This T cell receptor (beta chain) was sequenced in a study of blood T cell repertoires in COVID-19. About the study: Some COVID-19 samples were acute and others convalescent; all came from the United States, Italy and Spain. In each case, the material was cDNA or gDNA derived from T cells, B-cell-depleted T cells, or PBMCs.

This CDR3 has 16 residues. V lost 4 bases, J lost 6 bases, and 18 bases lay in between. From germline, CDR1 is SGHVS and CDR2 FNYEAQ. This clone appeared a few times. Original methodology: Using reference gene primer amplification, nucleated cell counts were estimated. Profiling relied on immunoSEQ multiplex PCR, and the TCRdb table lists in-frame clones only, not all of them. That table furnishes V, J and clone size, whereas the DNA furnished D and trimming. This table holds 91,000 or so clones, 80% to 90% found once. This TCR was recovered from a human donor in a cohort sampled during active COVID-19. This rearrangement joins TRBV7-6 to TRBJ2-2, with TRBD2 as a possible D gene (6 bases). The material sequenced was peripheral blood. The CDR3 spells CASSSLRLVGPGELFF. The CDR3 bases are TGTGCCAGCAGCTCACTTAGACTAGTCGGTCCCGGGGAGCTGTTTTTT.